A single sample gave rise to the 5 T cell receptor beta chains below, sequenced in a study of CD8+ T cells in alopecia areata. cDNA reverse transcribed from extracted RNA served as the sequencing template. The repertoire was sequenced with immunoSEQ multiplex PCR; TCRdb's copy has only in-frame clones and lacks some. This sample has about 150,000 clones, with roughly three fifths found just once. The specimen comprised CD4+ T cells sorted from blood, sampled at week 0. These receptor sequences come from a human donor with alopecia areata.

This chain joins TRBV30 and TRBJ2-7, with D hard to call. From germline, CDR1 is GTSNPN and CDR2 SVGIG (reference sequence). The CDR3 totals 11 residues. Trimming removed 1 base at V and 2 bases at J, with 3 bases between. CDR3 in amino acids: CAWSGPYEQYF. The CDR3 region has the DNA TGTGCCTGGAGTGGTCCCTACGAGCAGTACTTC.

This chain connects TRBV4-1 to TRBJ1-4; 9 bases are a match to TRBD1. The CDR3 runs 15 residues. The germline gives CDR1 MGHRA, CDR2 YSYEKL. The trim removed 1 base at V and 5 bases at J, leaving 2 bases unmatched. The CDR3 loop is CASSQVGTGNEKLFF. CDR3 bases: TGCGCCAGCAGCCAAGTAGGGACAGGGAATGAAAAACTGTTTTTT.

The chain employs TRBV30 and TRBJ1-4; D perhaps matches TRBD1 (6 bases). Germline V CDR1 and CDR2: GTSNPN, SVGIG (reference sequence). V lost 7 bases and J lost 8, with 14 bases in between. The CDR3 has 12 residues. CDR3 amino acids: CALGHPVEKLFF. For the CDR3, the DNA is TGTGCCTTGGGACACCCCGTGGAAAAACTGTTTTTT.

V gene TRBV2 combines with J gene TRBJ2-3; possibly TRBD1 for D (5 bases). The germline V gene encodes CDR1 SNHLY and CDR2 FYNNEI. The length of the CDR3 is 12 residues. V shed 4 bases and J shed 6 bases, with 8 bases lying between them. The CDR3 here is CASSVQDDTQYF. The CDR3 nucleotides read TGTGCCAGCAGTGTACAGGACGATACGCAGTATTTT.

This chain links TRBV6-6 with TRBJ1-2; no clear D. V was trimmed by 4 bases and J by 1 base, leaving 13 bases between them. The CDR3 has 15 residues. Germline V CDR1 and CDR2: MNHNY, SVGAGI (reference sequence). CDR3 protein: CASSSGRTDNYGYTF. The CDR3, as DNA: TGTGCCAGCAGTTCTGGGCGCACAGATAACTATGGCTACACCTTC.